This T cell receptor beta chain was retrieved from a study of cytotoxic CD8 clonotypes in ibrutinib-treated CLL. Study conclusions and caveats: Clonality was higher at ibrutinib response and returned toward baseline at progression. Public clonotypes were seen rarely and were contracted or stable on treatment.

Turning to this clone: As yet, its antigen is unknown.

This CDR3 is built from 16 residues. CDR1 and CDR2 (germline): SGDLS, YYNGEE. Trimming shortened V by 0 bases and J by 2 bases, and 15 bases separated the two germline ends. The intended depth for sequencing was 1 in 200,000 to 1 in 1 million T cells. The data were produced by immunoSEQ multiplex PCR, yet TCRdb's version contains in-frame clones alone and is incomplete. The table records around 21,000 clones, over 65% of them present only once. This TCR was recovered from a human donor with chronic lymphocytic leukemia. The sample consisted of PBMCs, taken before ibrutinib treatment. J is TRBJ2-7 and V is TRBV9; D tentatively fits TRBD1 or TRBD2 (5 bases each). CDR3 region: CASSVGGSPMAYEQYF. In DNA form, the CDR3 reads TGTGCCAGCAGCGTAGGGGGGTCCCCTATGGCCTACGAGCAGTACTTC.